This TCR beta chain was recorded in a study of CD8 T cells in Susac syndrome. Sequencing of TCR beta, carried out with a high-throughput approach, was applied to CD8+ and CD4+ T cells from the blood. Healthy donors constituted the controls, which were matched for age and sex. Through negative isolation, CD4+ and CD8+ T cells were obtained, while TEMRA cells were enriched using FACS. V lost 4 bases, J lost 5 bases, and 18 bases lay in between. CDR1 ENHRY and CDR2 SYGVKD come from the germline V gene. The length of the CDR3 is 15 residues. Reverse transcription of roughly 0.45 to 1 ug RNA used random hexamers. Using its own MiXCR run on the immunoSEQ multiplex PCR reads, TCRdb lists one record per CDR3 protein. The sample shows about 120,000 distinct CDR3 sequences, approximately 94% of them seen only once.

This TCR was sampled from a human donor in good health. The V call is TRBV10-3, the J call TRBJ2-7; D not certain. Sequencing input: CD4+ T cells from PBMCs. The CDR3 sequence is CAISGPNERSDEQYF. The DNA of the CDR3 is TGTGCCATCAGTGGACCGAATGAAAGGAGCGACGAGCAGTACTTC.